These T cell receptor beta chains were read from a single sample in a study of cytomegalovirus exposure and HLA in healthy donors. Method: immunoSEQ multiplex PCR; TCRdb's copy keeps in-frame clones and lacks some. The sample gives approximately 100,000 clones, about 75% of which show up once; 8.5% to 12% is in the top ten. Material: PBMCs. The receptors derive from a middle-aged man in good health and CMV-seronegative. The CDR3 runs from the conserved cysteine through the conserved F or W. A D gene is named only where the DNA matches it firmly. Not every row has a clone size; where given, it reads once, few, many or a size class.

cdr3_aa: CASRIVSTDTQYF
cdr3_nt: TGTGCCAGCAGGATAGTTAGCACAGATACGCAGTATTTT
d_call: -
v_call: TRBV21-1
cdr3_length: 13
j_call: TRBJ2-3
clone_size: -

cdr3_aa: CASSAVRIYEQYF
cdr3_nt: TGTGCCAGCAGCGCAGTCAGGATCTACGAGCAGTACTTC
d_call: -
v_call: TRBV11-2
cdr3_length: 13
j_call: TRBJ2-7
clone_size: -

cdr3_aa: CAISAGGRNTIYF
cdr3_nt: TGTGCCATCTCCGCCGGAGGGAGAAACACCATATATTTT
d_call: -
v_call: TRBV19
cdr3_length: 13
j_call: TRBJ1-3
clone_size: once

cdr3_aa: CASSPGGGRYNEQFF
cdr3_nt: TGTGCCAGCAGCCCAGGGGGTGGTCGGTACAATGAGCAGTTCTTC
d_call: TRBD1
v_call: TRBV9
cdr3_length: 15
j_call: TRBJ2-1
clone_size: -

cdr3_aa: CASSLAVSPLHF
cdr3_nt: TGTGCCAGCAGTTTGGCCGTTTCACCCCTCCACTTT
d_call: -
v_call: TRBV28
cdr3_length: 12
j_call: TRBJ1-6
clone_size: -

cdr3_aa: CASTSDSYEQYF
cdr3_nt: -
d_call: -
v_call: TRBV19
cdr3_length: 12
j_call: TRBJ2-7
clone_size: -

cdr3_aa: CASSLTGAQPQHF
cdr3_nt: TGTGCCAGCAGCCTGACAGGGGCTCAGCCCCAGCATTTT
d_call: TRBD1
v_call: TRBV6-5
cdr3_length: 13
j_call: TRBJ1-5
clone_size: -

cdr3_aa: CASSSGLAGGPSTDTQYF
cdr3_nt: TGTGCCAGCAGCTCGGGACTAGCGGGAGGGCCCAGCACAGATACGCAGTATTTT
d_call: TRBD2
v_call: TRBV7-9
cdr3_length: 18
j_call: TRBJ2-3
clone_size: few

cdr3_aa: CATSRGATGSYEQYF
cdr3_nt: TGTGCCACCAGCAGAGGTGCGACAGGTTCCTACGAGCAGTACTTC
d_call: -
v_call: TRBV15
cdr3_length: 15
j_call: TRBJ2-7
clone_size: few

cdr3_aa: CACSLGGTGFDEQYF
cdr3_nt: TGTGCCTGCAGCTTAGGTGGGACAGGGTTCGACGAGCAGTACTTC
d_call: TRBD1
v_call: TRBV11-2
cdr3_length: 15
j_call: TRBJ2-7
clone_size: -

cdr3_aa: CASSPGLNNSPLHF
cdr3_nt: TGTGCCAGTAGTCCGGGACTTAATAATTCACCCCTCCACTTT
d_call: -
v_call: TRBV19
cdr3_length: 14
j_call: TRBJ1-6
clone_size: -

cdr3_aa: CASSPGLGEQFF
cdr3_nt: TGTGCCAGCAGTCCCGGCCTAGGTGAGCAGTTCTTC
d_call: -
v_call: TRBV7-3
cdr3_length: 12
j_call: TRBJ2-1
clone_size: -

cdr3_aa: CASSLGGLANTQYF
cdr3_nt: TGTGCCAGCAGCCTTGGGGGCCTTGCAAATACGCAGTATTTT
d_call: -
v_call: TRBV7-9
cdr3_length: 14
j_call: TRBJ2-3
clone_size: -

cdr3_aa: CASSLGSNRNTEAFF
cdr3_nt: TGTGCCAGCAGCTTAGGGTCCAACAGAAACACTGAAGCTTTCTTT
d_call: -
v_call: TRBV7-2
cdr3_length: 15
j_call: TRBJ1-1
clone_size: few

cdr3_aa: CSVGETQYF
cdr3_nt: TGCAGTGTCGGAGAGACCCAGTACTTC
d_call: -
v_call: TRBV20-1
cdr3_length: 9
j_call: TRBJ2-5
clone_size: -

cdr3_aa: CASSYAASTDTQYF
cdr3_nt: TGTGCCAGCAGTTACGCGGCTAGCACAGATACGCAGTATTTT
d_call: -
v_call: TRBV6-6
cdr3_length: 14
j_call: TRBJ2-3
clone_size: -

cdr3_aa: CASSLGREGSPLHF
cdr3_nt: TGTGCCAGCAGCTTGGGCAGGGAGGGTTCACCCCTCCACTTT
d_call: -
v_call: TRBV11-3
cdr3_length: 14
j_call: TRBJ1-6
clone_size: -

cdr3_aa: CATSPGGSTDTQYF
cdr3_nt: TGTGCCACCAGCCCAGGGGGCTCGACAGATACGCAGTATTTT
d_call: TRBD1
v_call: TRBV15
cdr3_length: 14
j_call: TRBJ2-3
clone_size: -

cdr3_aa: CASSFGGVDTQYF
cdr3_nt: TGTGCCAGCAGCTTCGGGGGAGTCGATACGCAGTATTTT
d_call: -
v_call: TRBV7-9
cdr3_length: 13
j_call: TRBJ2-3
clone_size: -

cdr3_aa: CASSPGQGAQEQYF
cdr3_nt: TGTGCCAGCAGCCCCGGACAGGGGGCGCAAGAGCAGTACTTC
d_call: TRBD1
v_call: TRBV7-9
cdr3_length: 14
j_call: TRBJ2-7
clone_size: -

cdr3_aa: CASSPTDQGAFF
cdr3_nt: TGTGCCAGCAGTCCGACCGACCAGGGAGCTTTCTTT
d_call: -
v_call: TRBV6-6
cdr3_length: 12
j_call: TRBJ1-1
clone_size: -

cdr3_aa: CASSLEWGDNEQFF
cdr3_nt: TGTGCCAGCAGCTTAGAGTGGGGCGACAATGAGCAGTTCTTC
d_call: -
v_call: TRBV7-9
cdr3_length: 14
j_call: TRBJ2-1
clone_size: -

cdr3_aa: CASSIDRAVANEKLFF
cdr3_nt: TGTGCCAGTAGTATCGACAGGGCGGTAGCTAATGAAAAACTGTTTTTT
d_call: TRBD1
v_call: TRBV19
cdr3_length: 16
j_call: TRBJ1-4
clone_size: -

cdr3_aa: CASRRDRRSNQPQHF
cdr3_nt: TGTGCCAGCAGACGGGACAGACGAAGCAATCAGCCCCAGCATTTT
d_call: TRBD1
v_call: TRBV27
cdr3_length: 15
j_call: TRBJ1-5
clone_size: -

cdr3_aa: CAWSPLRGPLNTEAFF
cdr3_nt: TGTGCCTGGAGTCCTTTAAGAGGTCCGCTGAACACTGAAGCTTTCTTT
d_call: -
v_call: TRBV30
cdr3_length: 16
j_call: TRBJ1-1
clone_size: once

cdr3_aa: CASTQTKFYGEYEQYF
cdr3_nt: TGTGCCAGCACACAAACAAAATTCTACGGGGAATACGAGCAGTACTTC
d_call: -
v_call: TRBV27
cdr3_length: 16
j_call: TRBJ2-7
clone_size: -

cdr3_aa: CASSQVSRTGDEFF
cdr3_nt: TGTGCCAGCAGCCAAGTCAGTAGAACAGGGGATGAATTCTTC
d_call: TRBD1
v_call: TRBV4-2
cdr3_length: 14
j_call: TRBJ2-1
clone_size: -

cdr3_aa: CASSGKGYNEQFF
cdr3_nt: TGTGCCAGCAGTGGTAAGGGGTATAATGAGCAGTTCTTC
d_call: -
v_call: TRBV6-1
cdr3_length: 13
j_call: TRBJ2-1
clone_size: -

cdr3_aa: CASLRTGGNTEAFF
cdr3_nt: TGTGCCAGCTTGAGGACAGGGGGGAACACTGAAGCTTTCTTT
d_call: TRBD1
v_call: TRBV11-2
cdr3_length: 14
j_call: TRBJ1-1
clone_size: -

cdr3_aa: CATSRAGASGYEQYF
cdr3_nt: TGTGCCACCAGCAGAGCTGGGGCCTCAGGGTACGAGCAGTACTTC
d_call: -
v_call: TRBV15
cdr3_length: 15
j_call: TRBJ2-7
clone_size: -

cdr3_aa: CASSLGGRTGNTEAFF
cdr3_nt: TGCGCCAGCAGCTTGGGGGGCCGGACAGGGAACACTGAAGCTTTCTTT
d_call: TRBD1
v_call: TRBV5-1
cdr3_length: 16
j_call: TRBJ1-1
clone_size: -

cdr3_aa: CASSLGRFYEQYF
cdr3_nt: TGTGCCAGCAGCTTAGGCCGGTTTTACGAGCAGTACTTC
d_call: -
v_call: TRBV7-2
cdr3_length: 13
j_call: TRBJ2-7
clone_size: -

cdr3_aa: CATHTSGISYNEQFF
cdr3_nt: TGTGCCACACATACTAGCGGAATCTCCTACAATGAGCAGTTCTTC
d_call: TRBD2
v_call: TRBV7-2
cdr3_length: 15
j_call: TRBJ2-1
clone_size: -

cdr3_aa: CASSLRTSGQETQYF
cdr3_nt: TGTGCCAGCAGTTTACGTACTAGCGGACAAGAGACCCAGTACTTC
d_call: TRBD2
v_call: TRBV27
cdr3_length: 15
j_call: TRBJ2-5
clone_size: -

cdr3_aa: CSVGDYEQYF
cdr3_nt: TGCAGCGTCGGGGACTACGAGCAGTACTTC
d_call: -
v_call: TRBV29-1
cdr3_length: 10
j_call: TRBJ2-7
clone_size: few

cdr3_aa: CAWRSAGGGWEFF
cdr3_nt: TGTGCCTGGAGGTCCGCCGGGGGGGGCTGGGAGTTCTTC
d_call: TRBD2
v_call: TRBV30
cdr3_length: 13
j_call: TRBJ2-1
clone_size: -

cdr3_aa: CASSPTGVLTF
cdr3_nt: TGTGCCAGCAGCCCGACAGGTGTGTTGACCTTC
d_call: -
v_call: TRBV7-9
cdr3_length: 11
j_call: TRBJ1-2
clone_size: -

cdr3_aa: CASSSPLPRSGYEQYF
cdr3_nt: TGTGCCAGCAGTTCCCCTCTCCCCAGGTCAGGCTACGAGCAGTACTTC
d_call: -
v_call: TRBV28
cdr3_length: 16
j_call: TRBJ2-7
clone_size: -

cdr3_aa: CAWMGQGAGELFF
cdr3_nt: TGTGCCTGGATGGGCCAGGGGGCCGGGGAGCTGTTTTTT
d_call: TRBD1
v_call: TRBV30
cdr3_length: 13
j_call: TRBJ2-2
clone_size: -

cdr3_aa: CATSTQRGGGGQFF
cdr3_nt: TGTGCCACCAGCACGCAGCGGGGGGGCGGTGGGCAGTTCTTC
d_call: TRBD2
v_call: TRBV15
cdr3_length: 14
j_call: TRBJ2-1
clone_size: -

cdr3_aa: CASSLAQLTGGEETQYF
cdr3_nt: TGTGCCAGCAGCTTAGCCCAACTGACAGGGGGCGAAGAGACCCAGTACTTC
d_call: TRBD1
v_call: TRBV7-2
cdr3_length: 17
j_call: TRBJ2-5
clone_size: -

cdr3_aa: CASSFRTGVGAQEKLFF
cdr3_nt: TGTGCCAGCAGCTTCCGGACAGGGGTAGGAGCTCAGGAAAAACTGTTTTTT
d_call: TRBD1
v_call: TRBV7-2
cdr3_length: 17
j_call: TRBJ1-4
clone_size: -

cdr3_aa: CASSTNLAGGPGETQYF
cdr3_nt: TGTGCCAGCAGCACAAATCTAGCGGGAGGGCCTGGAGAGACCCAGTACTTC
d_call: TRBD2
v_call: TRBV28
cdr3_length: 17
j_call: TRBJ2-5
clone_size: -

cdr3_aa: CATSRGASGYEQYF
cdr3_nt: TGTGCCACCAGCAGAGGTGCTAGCGGGTACGAGCAGTACTTC
d_call: TRBD2
v_call: TRBV15
cdr3_length: 14
j_call: TRBJ2-7
clone_size: few

cdr3_aa: CTSSQDLTGLPYNEQFF
cdr3_nt: TGCACCAGCAGCCAAGATCTGACGGGACTACCCTACAATGAGCAGTTCTTC
d_call: -
v_call: TRBV1
cdr3_length: 17
j_call: TRBJ2-1
clone_size: -

cdr3_aa: CASSIKLGRSGNTIYF
cdr3_nt: TGTGCCAGTAGTATAAAGCTTGGACGGTCGGGGAACACCATATATTTT
d_call: -
v_call: TRBV19
cdr3_length: 16
j_call: TRBJ1-3
clone_size: -

cdr3_aa: CASSGQGAGYTGELFF
cdr3_nt: TGTGCCAGCAGCGGACAGGGGGCAGGGTACACCGGGGAGCTGTTTTTT
d_call: TRBD1
v_call: TRBV9
cdr3_length: 16
j_call: TRBJ2-2
clone_size: few

cdr3_aa: CSSSTQLYEQYF
cdr3_nt: TGTTCCAGCAGCACACAGCTCTACGAGCAGTACTTC
d_call: -
v_call: TRBV7-9
cdr3_length: 12
j_call: TRBJ2-7
clone_size: -

cdr3_aa: CASSQAGLADTDTQYF
cdr3_nt: TGCGCCAGCAGCCAAGCAGGCCTAGCGGACACAGATACGCAGTATTTT
d_call: TRBD2
v_call: TRBV4-3
cdr3_length: 16
j_call: TRBJ2-3
clone_size: -

cdr3_aa: CSVSGGFDERTQHF
cdr3_nt: TGCAGCGTATCAGGGGGATTTGACGAAAGAACCCAGCATTTT
d_call: TRBD1
v_call: TRBV29-1
cdr3_length: 14
j_call: TRBJ1-5
clone_size: -

cdr3_aa: CASSRGTGQETQYF
cdr3_nt: TGTGCCAGCAGCCGCGGGACAGGACAAGAGACCCAGTACTTC
d_call: TRBD1
v_call: TRBV5-4
cdr3_length: 14
j_call: TRBJ2-5
clone_size: -

cdr3_aa: CASSPDRATNEKLFF
cdr3_nt: TGTGCCAGCTCACCCGACAGGGCTACTAATGAAAAACTGTTTTTT
d_call: TRBD1
v_call: TRBV18
cdr3_length: 15
j_call: TRBJ1-4
clone_size: -

cdr3_aa: CASKPLAGALNTGELFF
cdr3_nt: TGCGCCAGCAAGCCGCTAGCGGGGGCCTTGAACACCGGGGAGCTGTTTTTT
d_call: TRBD2
v_call: TRBV5-1
cdr3_length: 17
j_call: TRBJ2-2
clone_size: -

cdr3_aa: CAWSVLVVHRGAVF
cdr3_nt: TGTGCCTGGAGTGTACTGGTAGTACACCGGGGAGCTGTTTTT
d_call: -
v_call: TRBV30
cdr3_length: 14
j_call: TRBJ2-2
clone_size: -

cdr3_aa: CASSLDRGETQYF
cdr3_nt: TGTGCCAGCAGCCTCGACCGCGGAGAGACCCAGTACTTC
d_call: -
v_call: TRBV28
cdr3_length: 13
j_call: TRBJ2-5
clone_size: -

cdr3_aa: CASSEEGTPYEQYF
cdr3_nt: TGTGCCAGCAGTGAGGAGGGCACCCCTTACGAGCAGTACTTC
d_call: -
v_call: TRBV6-1
cdr3_length: 14
j_call: TRBJ2-7
clone_size: -